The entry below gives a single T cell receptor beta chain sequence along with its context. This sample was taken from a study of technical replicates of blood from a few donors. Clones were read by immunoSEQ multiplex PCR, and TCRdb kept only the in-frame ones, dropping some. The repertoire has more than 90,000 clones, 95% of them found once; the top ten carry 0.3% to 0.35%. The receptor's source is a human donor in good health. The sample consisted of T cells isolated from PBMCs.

The chain's CDR3 is CATSTFTGTFYNEQFF. The CDR3 DNA follows: TGTGCCACCAGCACCTTTACAGGGACCTTCTACAATGAGCAGTTCTTC. V gene TRBV15 combines with J gene TRBJ2-1; the D gene is possibly TRBD1 (6 bases). Germline V gene lookup returns CDR1 LNHNV and CDR2 YYDKDF (reference sequence). The CDR3 spans 16 residues. Trimming stripped 4 bases from V and 3 bases from J, with 16 bases between.